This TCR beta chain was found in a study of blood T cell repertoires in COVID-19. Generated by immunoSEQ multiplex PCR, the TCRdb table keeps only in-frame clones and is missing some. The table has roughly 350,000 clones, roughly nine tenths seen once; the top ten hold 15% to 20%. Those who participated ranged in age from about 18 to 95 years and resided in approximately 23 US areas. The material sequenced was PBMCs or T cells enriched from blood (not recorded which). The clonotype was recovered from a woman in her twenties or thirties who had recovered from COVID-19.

CDR3 residues: CASSQSPQTPRTF. CDR3 nucleotide sequence: TGTGCCAGCAGCCAAAGCCCCCAGACACCCCGTACCTTC. This chain connects TRBV7-9 to TRBJ1-2; D remains ambiguous. The CDR3 runs 13 residues. The V gene's germline CDR1 is SEHNR and CDR2 FQNEAQ (reference sequence). V shed 5 bases and J shed 14 bases, with 21 bases lying between them.